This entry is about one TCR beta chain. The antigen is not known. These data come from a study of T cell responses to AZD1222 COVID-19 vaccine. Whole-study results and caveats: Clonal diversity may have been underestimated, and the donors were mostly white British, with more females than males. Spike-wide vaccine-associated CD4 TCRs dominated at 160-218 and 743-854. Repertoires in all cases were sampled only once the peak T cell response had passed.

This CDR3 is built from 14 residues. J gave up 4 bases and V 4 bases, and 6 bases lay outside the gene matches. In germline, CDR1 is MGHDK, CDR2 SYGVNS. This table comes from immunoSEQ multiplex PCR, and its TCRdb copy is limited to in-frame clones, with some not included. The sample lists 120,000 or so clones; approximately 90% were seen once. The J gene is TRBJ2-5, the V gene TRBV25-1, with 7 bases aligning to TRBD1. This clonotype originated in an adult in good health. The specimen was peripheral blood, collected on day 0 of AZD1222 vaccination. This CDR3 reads CASSVSGTAETQYF. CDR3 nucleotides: TGTGCCAGCAGTGTCTCCGGGACAGCAGAGACCCAGTACTTC. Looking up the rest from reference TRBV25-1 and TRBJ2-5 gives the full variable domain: EADIYQTPRYLVIGTGKKITLECSQTMGHDKMYWYQQDPGMELHLIHYSYGVNSTEKGDLSSESTVSRIRTEHFPLTLESARPSHTSQYLCASSVSGTAETQYFGPGTRLLVL.